The 9 T cell receptor beta chains reported below all come from one sample, sequenced in a study of blood T cell repertoires in COVID-19 (dated by TCRdb to about 2020). To prepare the library, the immunoSEQ multiplex PCR assay was applied. Not all clones reach the TCRdb copy of this immuneACCESS table, which keeps in-frame sequences only. Checked studies attribute under half of the gap to unresolved V genes and leave the rest unexplained. The sample has some 220,000 clones on record, around 83% of them singletons. The ten top clones hold 2.9% of the sample. Input material: peripheral blood. Receptors were obtained from a man aged 50-59 years who had recovered from COVID-19.

There are a few counts of this clone. This chain connects TRBV3-1 (or the pseudogene TRBV3-2) to TRBJ1-2; D unresolved. The CDR3 spans 14 residues. Germline assignment: CDR1 LGHDT and CDR2 YNNKEL (reference sequence). V lost 4 bases to trimming and J lost 0 bases, with 9 bases between them. The CDR3 bases are TGTGCCAGCAGCCGGCTAGGAGCTAACTATGGCTACACCTTC. It codes for CASSRLGANYGYTF.

V gene TRBV6-5 combines with J gene TRBJ2-7; maybe TRBD1 (5 bases). The germline V and J ends were trimmed by 1 base and 2 bases, with 9 bases remaining between them. This CDR3 is 14 amino acids long. Germline loops: CDR1 MNHEY, CDR2 SVGAGI. In nucleotides, the CDR3 is TGTGCCAGCAGTTACTGGGCAGGGCCCTACGAGCAGTACTTC. Translating it yields CASSYWAGPYEQYF.

DNA of the CDR3: TGCGCCAGCAGCCAAATACCGACTAGCGGGGGCCAAAGGGAGCAGTTCTTC. It specifies CASSQIPTSGGQREQFF. This sequence joins TRBV4-1 and TRBJ2-1; 12 positions match TRBD2. Germline CDR1 reads MGHRA; CDR2 reads YSYEKL. The ends lost 2 bases at V and 10 bases at J; junction bases unmatched: 12. The CDR3 has 17 residues.

The chain is built from TRBV9 and TRBJ2-7, with TRBD1 identical over 12 bases. Trimming at V came to 4 bases and at J to 10 bases, leaving 9 bases not matched to a gene. Germline V gene lookup returns CDR1 SGDLS and CDR2 YYNGEE. This CDR3 is built from 14 residues. The CDR3 nucleotides read TGTGCCAGCAGCCCCGGGACAGGGGGCGTCTTACAGTACTTC. It yields the protein CASSPGTGGVLQYF.

This clone was counted a single time. This rearrangement joins TRBV20-1 to TRBJ2-1; TRBD2 might be the D (5 bases). The length of the CDR3 is 10 residues. The germline CDR1 and CDR2 sequences are DFQATT and SNEGSKA (reference sequence). V was pared by 4 bases and J by 7 bases, with 5 bases between. The CDR3 coding sequence is TGCAGTGCTACGGGGAATGAGCAGTTCTTC. This encodes CSATGNEQFF.

This clone was counted a single time. The chain recombines TRBV19 with TRBJ1-3, with D hard to call. This CDR3 contains 16 residues. Germline V lookup: CDR1 LNHDA, CDR2 SQIVND (reference sequence). V lost 4 bases and J lost 0, with 13 bases in between. The CDR3 DNA follows: TGTGCCAGTAGTAATCTCCAGGCAGGCTCTGGAAACACCATATATTTT. Translating gives CASSNLQAGSGNTIYF.

The V and J genes are TRBV19 and TRBJ2-1; D is ambiguous. This CDR3 has 11 residues. The germline V and J ends were trimmed by 8 bases and 9 bases, with 11 bases remaining between them. CDR1 and CDR2 from the germline V gene are LNHDA and SQIVND (reference sequence). The DNA for the CDR3 is TGTGCCAGTGGCCGGTCGGGTGAGCAGTTCTTC. Its translation: CASGRSGEQFF.

This sequence joins TRBV18 and TRBJ2-7, with a possible D match to TRBD2 (6 bases). The CDR3 is 16 amino acids. Germline V CDR1 and CDR2: KGHSH, LQKENI. The germline V and J ends were trimmed by 2 bases and 7 bases, with 21 bases remaining between them. The CDR3 sequence is CASSPYKTSTKEEQYF. The CDR3 DNA follows: TGTGCCAGCTCACCATACAAAACTAGCACCAAAGAGGAGCAGTACTTC.

This clone was seen only once. This chain connects TRBV29-1 to TRBJ2-7, with a weak D call TRBD2 (6 bases). V shed 4 bases and J shed 2 bases, with 18 bases lying between them. Germline CDR1 is SQVTM and CDR2 is ANQGSEA. This CDR3 contains 15 residues. CDR3 nucleotide sequence: TGCAGCGTTGCTACTGGAGGGAGGTATACCTACGAGCAGTACTTC. Its translation: CSVATGGRYTYEQYF.